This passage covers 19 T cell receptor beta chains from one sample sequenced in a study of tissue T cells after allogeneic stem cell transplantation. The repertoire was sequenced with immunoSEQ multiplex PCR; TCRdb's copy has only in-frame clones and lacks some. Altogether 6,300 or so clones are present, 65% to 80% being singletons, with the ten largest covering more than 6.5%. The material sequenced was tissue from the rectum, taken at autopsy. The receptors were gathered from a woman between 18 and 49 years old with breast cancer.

This chain's CDR3 is CSVGTSTGEQYF. For the CDR3, the DNA is TGCAGCGTTGGGACATCCACGGGCGAGCAGTACTTC. This sequence joins TRBV29-1 and TRBJ2-7, with TRBD1 as a possible D gene (5 bases). The V and J ends lost 4 bases and 6 bases respectively, with 13 bases between them. The germline V gene encodes CDR1 SQVTM and CDR2 ANQGSEA. This CDR3 is 12 amino acids long.

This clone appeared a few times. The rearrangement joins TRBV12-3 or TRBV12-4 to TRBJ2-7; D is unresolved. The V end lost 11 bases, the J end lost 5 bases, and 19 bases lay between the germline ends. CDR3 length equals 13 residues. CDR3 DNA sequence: TGTGCCGGGGTAAAGGCGGAAGGGAACGAGCAGTACTTC. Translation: CAGVKAEGNEQYF.

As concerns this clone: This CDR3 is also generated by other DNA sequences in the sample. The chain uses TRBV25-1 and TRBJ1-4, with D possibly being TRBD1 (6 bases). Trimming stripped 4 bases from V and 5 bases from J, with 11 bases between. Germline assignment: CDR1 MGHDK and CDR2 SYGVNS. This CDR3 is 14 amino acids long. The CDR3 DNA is TGTGCCAGCAGTGGAGGGGGGGGGAATGAAAAACTGTTTTTT. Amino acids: CASSGGGGNEKLFF.

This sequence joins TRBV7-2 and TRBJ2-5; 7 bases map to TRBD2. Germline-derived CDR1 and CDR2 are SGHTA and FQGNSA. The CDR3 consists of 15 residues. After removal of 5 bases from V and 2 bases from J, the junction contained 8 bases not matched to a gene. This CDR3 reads CASSKSSGLQETQYF. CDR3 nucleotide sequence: TGTGCCAGCAGCAAATCTAGCGGACTACAAGAGACCCAGTACTTC.

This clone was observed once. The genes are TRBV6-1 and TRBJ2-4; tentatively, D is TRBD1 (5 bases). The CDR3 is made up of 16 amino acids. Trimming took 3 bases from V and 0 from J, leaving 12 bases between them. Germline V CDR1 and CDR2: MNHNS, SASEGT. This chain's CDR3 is CASSDRRQIAKNIQYF. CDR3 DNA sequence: TGTGCCAGCAGTGACCGAAGACAGATAGCCAAAAACATTCAGTACTTC.

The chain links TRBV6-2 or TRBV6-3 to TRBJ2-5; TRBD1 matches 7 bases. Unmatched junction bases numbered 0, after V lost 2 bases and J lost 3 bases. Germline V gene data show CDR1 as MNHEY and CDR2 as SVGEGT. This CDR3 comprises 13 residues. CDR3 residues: CASSYDREETQYF. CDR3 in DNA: TGTGCCAGCAGTTACGACAGGGAAGAGACCCAGTACTTC.

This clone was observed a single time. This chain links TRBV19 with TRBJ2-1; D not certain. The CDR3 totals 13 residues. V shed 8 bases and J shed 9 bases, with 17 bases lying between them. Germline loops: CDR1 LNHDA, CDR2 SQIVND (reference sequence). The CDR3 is CASRLGSFSEQFF. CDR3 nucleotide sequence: TGTGCCAGTCGGCTAGGAAGTTTCAGTGAGCAGTTCTTC.

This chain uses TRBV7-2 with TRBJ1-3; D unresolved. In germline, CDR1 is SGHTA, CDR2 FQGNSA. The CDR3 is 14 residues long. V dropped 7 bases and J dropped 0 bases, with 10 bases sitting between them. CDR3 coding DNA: TGTGCCAGCACCCCGTCCCACTCTGGAAACACCATATATTTT. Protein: CASTPSHSGNTIYF. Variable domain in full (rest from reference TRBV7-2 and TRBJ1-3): GAGVSQSPSNKVTEKGKDVELRCDPISGHTALYWYRQSLGQGLEFLIYFQGNSAPDKSGLPSDRFSAERTGGSVSTLTIQRTQQEDSAVYLCASTPSHSGNTIYFGEGSWLTVV.

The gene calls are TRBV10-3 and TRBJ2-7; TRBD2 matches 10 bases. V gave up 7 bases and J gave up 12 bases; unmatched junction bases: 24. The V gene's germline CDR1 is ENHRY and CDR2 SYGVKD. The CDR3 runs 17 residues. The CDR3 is CAIIPPELAGVITKGYF. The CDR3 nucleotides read TGTGCCATCATCCCCCCGGAGCTAGCGGGAGTGATTACGAAAGGGTACTTC.

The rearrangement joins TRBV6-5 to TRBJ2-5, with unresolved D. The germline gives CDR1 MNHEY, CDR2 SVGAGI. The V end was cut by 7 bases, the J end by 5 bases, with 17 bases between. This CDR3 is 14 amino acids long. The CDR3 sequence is CASTLSLGSETQYF. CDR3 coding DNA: TGTGCCAGCACCCTATCCCTGGGTTCGGAGACCCAGTACTTC.

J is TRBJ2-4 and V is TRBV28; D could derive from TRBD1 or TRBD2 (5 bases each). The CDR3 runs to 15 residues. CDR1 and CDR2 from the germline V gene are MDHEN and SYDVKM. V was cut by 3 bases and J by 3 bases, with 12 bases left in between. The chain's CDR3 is CASSFRDGGKNIQYF. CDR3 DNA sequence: TGTGCCAGCAGTTTTCGGGATGGGGGCAAAAACATTCAGTACTTC.

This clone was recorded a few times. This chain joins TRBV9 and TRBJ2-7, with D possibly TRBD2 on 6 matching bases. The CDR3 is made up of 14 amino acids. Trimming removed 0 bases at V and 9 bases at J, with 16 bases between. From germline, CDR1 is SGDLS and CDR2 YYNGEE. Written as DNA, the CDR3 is TGTGCCAGCAGCGTAGGGGATGGGGACTCGGGGCAGTACTTC. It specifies CASSVGDGDSGQYF.

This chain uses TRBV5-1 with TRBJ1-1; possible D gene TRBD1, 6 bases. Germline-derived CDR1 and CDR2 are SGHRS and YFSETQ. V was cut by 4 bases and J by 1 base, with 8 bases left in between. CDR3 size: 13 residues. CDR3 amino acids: CASSKDRNTEAFF. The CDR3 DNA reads TGCGCCAGCAGCAAGGACAGGAACACTGAAGCTTTCTTT.

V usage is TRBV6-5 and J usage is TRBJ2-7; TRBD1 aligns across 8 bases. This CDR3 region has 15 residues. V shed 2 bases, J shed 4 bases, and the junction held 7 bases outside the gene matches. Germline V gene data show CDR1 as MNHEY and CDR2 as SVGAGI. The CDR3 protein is CASSYRGTGFYEQYF. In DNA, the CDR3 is TGTGCCAGCAGTTACAGGGGGACAGGATTTTACGAGCAGTACTTC.

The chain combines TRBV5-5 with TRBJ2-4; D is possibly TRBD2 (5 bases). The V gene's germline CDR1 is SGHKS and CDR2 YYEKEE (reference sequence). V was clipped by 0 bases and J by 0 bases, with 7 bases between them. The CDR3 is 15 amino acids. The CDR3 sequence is CASSLGGLAKNIQYF. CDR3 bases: TGTGCCAGCAGCTTGGGCGGACTAGCCAAAAACATTCAGTACTTC.

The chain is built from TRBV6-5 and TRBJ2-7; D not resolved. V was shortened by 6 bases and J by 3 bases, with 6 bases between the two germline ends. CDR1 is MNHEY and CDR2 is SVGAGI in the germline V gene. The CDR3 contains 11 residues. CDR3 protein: CASSNNYEQYF. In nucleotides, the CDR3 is TGTGCCAGCAGCAACAACTACGAGCAGTACTTC.

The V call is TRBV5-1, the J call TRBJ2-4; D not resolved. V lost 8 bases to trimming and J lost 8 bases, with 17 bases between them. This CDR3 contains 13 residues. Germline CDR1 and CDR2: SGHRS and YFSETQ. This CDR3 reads CASSDPRVDIQYF. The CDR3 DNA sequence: TGCGCCAGTTCGGACCCACGGGTGGACATTCAGTACTTC.

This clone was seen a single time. The CDR3 bases are TGTGCCAGCAGCCAAGGAACAGGGAGAGGAGCGGGGGTCTACGAGCAGTACTTC. Its protein product is CASSQGTGRGAGVYEQYF. The chain uses TRBV3-1 (or the pseudogene TRBV3-2) and TRBJ2-7, with 8 bases aligning to TRBD2. J gave up 3 bases and V 1 base, and 14 bases lay outside the gene matches. This CDR3 contains 18 residues. Germline loops: CDR1 LGHDT, CDR2 YNNKEL (reference sequence).

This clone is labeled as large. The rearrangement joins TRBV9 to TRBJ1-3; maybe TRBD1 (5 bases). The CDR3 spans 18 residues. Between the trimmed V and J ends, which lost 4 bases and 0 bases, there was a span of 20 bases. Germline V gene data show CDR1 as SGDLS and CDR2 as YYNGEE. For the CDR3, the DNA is TGTGCCAGCAGCCCACATTTTCAGGGATTCTACTCTGGAAACACCATATATTTT. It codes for CASSPHFQGFYSGNTIYF. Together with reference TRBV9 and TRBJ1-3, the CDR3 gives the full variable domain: DSGVTQTPKHLITATGQRVTLRCSPRSGDLSVYWYQQSLDQGLQFLIQYYNGEERAKGNILERFSAQQFPDLHSELNLSSLELGDSALYFCASSPHFQGFYSGNTIYFGEGSWLTVV.